Given below is one TCR beta chain in context. Its antigen remains unidentified. This entry comes from a study of cytomegalovirus exposure and HLA in healthy donors. General study findings and limits: When a later analysis was performed, an Asian-associated ancestry cluster reportedly had fewer N-insertions than the approximately 600-donor mean.

The CDR3 extends over 17 amino acids. The V gene end was trimmed by 4 bases and the J gene end by 0 bases; junction bases not matched to a gene: 9. Germline-derived CDR1 and CDR2 are SNHLY and FYNNEI. 60 Vbeta and 13 Jbeta primers were used in PCR. Repertoires were generated with immunoSEQ multiplex PCR, while TCRdb's copy carries only in-frame clones and drops some. The sample shows over 70,000 clones, roughly 80% of them seen only once. The sequence was collected from a woman in her 50s in good health and CMV-seropositive. Specimen: PBMCs. This chain links TRBV2 with TRBJ2-1; 7 nucleotides match TRBD2. CDR3 bases: TGTGCCAGCAGTGCTGAGGCGGGGGTAAGCTCCTACAATGAGCAGTTCTTC. The encoded protein is CASSAEAGVSSYNEQFF.